This TCR beta chain was obtained from a study of blood T cell repertoires in COVID-19. Assay: immunoSEQ multiplex PCR; the TCRdb copy retains only in-frame clones and omits some. Among roughly 50,000 clones listed, roughly 82% were seen once. Germline values: CDR1 SGHRS, CDR2 YFSETQ. The CDR3 sequence is 13 residues long. V shed 0 bases and J shed 5 bases, with 6 bases lying between them. This chain connects TRBV5-1 to TRBJ2-1; D gene unclear. The material sequenced was peripheral blood. The sequence was collected from a man aged 40-49 years with acute or convalescent COVID-19. CDR3 sequence: CASSLGADNEQFF. CDR3 nucleotides: TGCGCCAGCAGCTTGGGGGCAGACAATGAGCAGTTCTTC.